This T cell receptor beta chain was sequenced in a study of CD8 T cells in Susac syndrome (dated by TCRdb to the late 2010s). For context, the study as a whole: The study used repertoire sequencing to test whether antigen drove CD8+ T cell activation and differentiation in Susac syndrome. General conclusions and limits of the study: The TCR sequencing and HLA analysis was acknowledged to have included a relatively small number of individuals.

RNA was extracted using the RNeasy kit, and about 0.45 to 1 ug of the RNA was reverse transcribed with random hexamers. The immunoSEQ multiplex PCR assay, which covers 54 Vbeta and 13 Jbeta segments, was used to amplify TCR beta CDR3 regions. To correct PCR amplification bias, a synthetic template baseline was used for both primer optimization and computational correction. The original methods were these. Reads were assigned to V, D and J genes according to IMGT and analyzed in immunoSEQ Analyzer, with only productive sequences retained. To calculate clonality, Shannon entropy was normalized by log2 of the number of productive unique sequences and then subtracted from one. For each patient and control, public and private clones were evaluated among the 100 most prevalent clones. Clones were defined as Susac-specific when absent from the healthy and MS cohorts, from approximately 970 published viral clones and from other ImmuneACCESS disease sequences. The raw public data were reprocessed by TCRdb itself: fastp quality trimming at Q25, MiXCR clonotype calling, in-frame beta chains only. Identical CDR3 proteins give one entry, which carries the most common genes and DNA. TCRdb's processing, not the authors', yielded these V and J calls. The sample data list more than 100,000 distinct CDR3 sequences, and 90% to 95% of these were observed just once. More than 0.095% of the sample belongs to the ten largest clones.

Based on the germline V gene (reference sequence), the CDR1 and CDR2 sequences are GTSNPN and SVGIG. At the junction V is shortened by 5 bases and J by 0 bases; bases outside the gene matches: 6. The cysteine opens and the phenylalanine closes a CDR3 of 14 amino acids. The sequence is cut down to CDR3 DNA, 42 bases in frame from base 1. To note about this clonotype: Which antigen it targets is not known. There are no base qualities to consult, and no much larger clone falls within one base.

Peripheral blood CD8+ and CD4+ T cells from healthy donors, Susac syndrome patients and multiple sclerosis patients were profiled by high-throughput TCR beta sequencing. Healthy donors were age- and sex-matched controls. Bulk CD8+ and CD4+ T cells were purified magnetically by negative isolation, whereas CD8+ TEMRA cells were enriched by FACS. Blood was drawn into EDTA tubes, processed within 24 hours, and PBMCs were isolated by density gradient centrifugation. PBMCs intended for TCR sequencing were cryopreserved in liquid nitrogen and were subsequently thawed in a 37 degrees C water bath. A purity of at least 90% was achieved for sorted or isolated CD4+, CD8+ and CD8+ TEMRA cells.

This TCR was sampled from a human donor in good health. Recombination joined TRBV30 with TRBJ1-2, with TRBD1 identical over 7 junction bases. Material: CD4+ T cells from PBMCs. The nucleotides read TGTGCCTGGGGCCCCGGGACAGCTAACTATGGCTACACCTTC. Translated, it reads CAWGPGTANYGYTF.